This TCR beta chain was recorded in a study of cytomegalovirus exposure and HLA in healthy donors. Study at large: A later analysis reported the same platform for the approximately 110 validation repertoires and the approximately 670 first-cohort repertoires.

Study outcomes and limitations: Reportedly, cytomegalovirus status was diagnosed with high sensitivity and specificity.

Data came from immunoSEQ multiplex PCR; TCRdb stores just in-frame clones and leaves some out. Here the sample spans about 130,000 clones, just under 85% being singletons. This CDR3 has 13 amino acids. V was shortened by 7 bases and J by 5 bases, with 11 bases between the two germline ends. Germline CDR1 is SNHLY and CDR2 is FYNNEI. This clone was detected only a few times. What it recognizes is unknown. The sequence came from a man aged 25 to 40 in good health and CMV-seropositive. The specimen sequenced was PBMCs. The chain employs TRBV2 and TRBJ1-4, with D maybe TRBD1 (5 bases). CDR3 sequence (DNA): TGTGCCAGCAACTACCGGGGGAATGAAAAACTGTTTTTT. Residues: CASNYRGNEKLFF.